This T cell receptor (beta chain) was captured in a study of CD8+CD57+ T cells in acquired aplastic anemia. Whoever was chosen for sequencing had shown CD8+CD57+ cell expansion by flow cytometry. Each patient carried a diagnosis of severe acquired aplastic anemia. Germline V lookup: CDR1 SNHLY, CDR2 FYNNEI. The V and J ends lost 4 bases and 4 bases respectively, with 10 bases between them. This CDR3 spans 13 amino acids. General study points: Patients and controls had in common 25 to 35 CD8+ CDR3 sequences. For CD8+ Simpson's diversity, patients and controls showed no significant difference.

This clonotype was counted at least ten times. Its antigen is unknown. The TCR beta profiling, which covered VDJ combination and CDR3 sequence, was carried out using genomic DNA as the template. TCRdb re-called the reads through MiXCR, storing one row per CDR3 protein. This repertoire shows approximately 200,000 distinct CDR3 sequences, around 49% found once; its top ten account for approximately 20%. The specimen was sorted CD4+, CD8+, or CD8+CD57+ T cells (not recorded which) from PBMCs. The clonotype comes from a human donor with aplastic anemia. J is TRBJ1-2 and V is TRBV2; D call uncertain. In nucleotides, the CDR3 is TGTGCCAGCAGTGCTGCCTCCAGCTATGGCTACACCTTC. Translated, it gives CASSAASSYGYTF. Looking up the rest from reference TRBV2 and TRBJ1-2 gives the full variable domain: EPEVTQTPSHQVTQMGQEVILRCVPISNHLYFYWYRQILGQKVEFLVSFYNNEISEKSEIFDDQFSVERPDGSNFTLKIRSTKLEDSAMYFCASSAASSYGYTFGSGTRLTVV.